A single sample is the source of the 9 T cell receptor beta chains below, sequenced in a study of shared clonotypes between healthy human individuals. Assay: immunoSEQ multiplex PCR; the TCRdb copy retains only in-frame clones and omits some. The profile shows about 1.1 million clones, approximately 80% of them singletons. The specimen was memory CD4+ T cells from PBMCs. Noted subset: CD45RA-negative fraction. Every receptor here comes from a man aged 18 to 35 in good health. Some clones in this sample may be carry-over from other donors' samples.

This clone was seen just once. The chain links TRBV28 to TRBJ2-3, with 9 positions matching TRBD2. Per the germline V gene, CDR1 is MDHEN and CDR2 is SYDVKM. J lost 5 bases, V lost 8 bases, and 11 bases had no gene match. CDR3 length: 15 residues. The CDR3 sequence is CASSLAGEVQDTQYF. In DNA, the CDR3 is TGTGCCAGCTCCTTAGCGGGAGAGGTACAAGATACGCAGTATTTT.

The count of this clone is one. The CDR3 DNA reads as TGTGCCAGCAGCCTACCTGGGATCCTCGGGACACGCTCCTACAATGAGCAGTTCTTC. The encoded protein is CASSLPGILGTRSYNEQFF. V and J are TRBV5-4 and TRBJ2-1; tentatively, D is TRBD1 (6 bases). The CDR3 sequence is 19 residues long. Germline CDR1 SGHNT, CDR2 YYREEE (reference sequence). V lost 4 bases and J lost 0, with 23 bases in between.

The chain joins TRBV9 to TRBJ2-3; D might be TRBD1 or TRBD2, each matching 5 bases. Trimming removed 2 bases at V and 6 bases at J, with 16 bases between. The germline V gene encodes CDR1 SGDLS and CDR2 YYNGEE. This CDR3 region has 15 residues. CDR3 nucleotide sequence: TGTGCCAGCAGCGTCCGGGATGGGGCTTATGATACGCAGTATTTT. Residues: CASSVRDGAYDTQYF.

For the CDR3, the DNA is TGTGCCAGTAGTATAGGATCCCGGACGGGAGAATTGAACACTGAAGCTTTCTTT. Amino acid sequence: CASSIGSRTGELNTEAFF. This sequence joins TRBV19 and TRBJ1-1; unclear D gene. This CDR3 region has 18 residues. Trimming took off 1 base at V and 0 bases at J, with 18 bases between the two ends. Germline CDR1 reads LNHDA; CDR2 reads SQIVND (reference sequence).

The chain carries TRBV11-2 and TRBJ1-4; D unclear. V was pared by 3 bases and J by 0 bases, with 5 bases between. The CDR3 has 14 amino acids. The germline gives CDR1 SGHAT, CDR2 FQNNGV. The CDR3 sequence: CASSLAATNEKLFF. The CDR3 nucleotides are TGTGCCAGCAGCTTGGCGGCAACTAATGAAAAACTGTTTTTT.

This clone was detected a few times. V and J are TRBV28 and TRBJ2-3; the D gene is possibly TRBD1 (5 bases). Trimming stripped 7 bases from V and 4 bases from J, with 15 bases between. The CDR3 extends over 14 amino acids. Germline V gives CDR1 MDHEN, CDR2 SYDVKM. The CDR3 DNA reads as TGTGCCAGCATGGATAACGAAGGGGCAGATACGCAGTATTTT. The encoded protein is CASMDNEGADTQYF.

The table lists this clone with many counts. The CDR3 loop reads CASSHTGVEDRGSSGANVLTF. DNA for the CDR3: TGCGCCAGCAGCCACACAGGGGTCGAAGACAGGGGTAGTTCTGGGGCCAACGTCCTGACTTTC. The V and J genes are TRBV4-3 and TRBJ2-6; 8 nucleotides agree with TRBD1. Germline values: CDR1 LGHNA, CDR2 YSLEER. V trimming: 3 bases; J trimming: 1 base; junction bases outside the gene matches: 17. CDR3 length: 21 amino acids.

This chain joins TRBV6-1 and TRBJ2-3; a possible D gene is TRBD1 (6 bases). The CDR3 covers 15 residues. In germline, CDR1 is MNHNS, CDR2 SASEGT. The germline V and J ends were trimmed by 0 bases and 6 bases, with 13 bases remaining between them. CDR3 in DNA: TGTGCCAGCAGTGAAGCTCCGGGACATGCGGATACGCAGTATTTT. Amino acids: CASSEAPGHADTQYF.

This clone has only one observation. The rearrangement joins TRBV6-1 to TRBJ2-7, with a tentative D call TRBD2 (6 bases). The V gene's germline CDR1 is MNHNS and CDR2 SASEGT. This CDR3 contains 16 residues. Trimming stripped 3 bases from V and 4 bases from J, with 19 bases between. CDR3 sequence reads: CASSDPGRGASYEQYF. The DNA of the CDR3 is TGTGCCAGCAGTGACCCCGGGCGGGGAGCGTCGTACGAGCAGTACTTC.